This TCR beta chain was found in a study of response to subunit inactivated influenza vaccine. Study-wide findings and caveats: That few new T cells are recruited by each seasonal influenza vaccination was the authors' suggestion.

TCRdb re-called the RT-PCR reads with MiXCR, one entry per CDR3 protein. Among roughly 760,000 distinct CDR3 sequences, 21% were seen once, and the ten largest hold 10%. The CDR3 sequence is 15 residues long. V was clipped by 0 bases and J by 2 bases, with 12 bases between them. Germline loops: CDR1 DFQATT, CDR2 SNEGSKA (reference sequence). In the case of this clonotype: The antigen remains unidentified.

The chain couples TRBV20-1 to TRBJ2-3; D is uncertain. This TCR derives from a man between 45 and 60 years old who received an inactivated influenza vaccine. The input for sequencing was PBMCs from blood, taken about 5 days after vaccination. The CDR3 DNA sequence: TGCAGTGCTAGAGACAGACAATTCACCACAGATACGCAGTATTTT. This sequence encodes CSARDRQFTTDTQYF.